This TCR beta chain is drawn from a study of OX40 agonist ivuxolimab in advanced cancers. Study at large: Allowance was made for prior anti-PD-1, anti-PD-L1 or anti-CTLA-4 therapy, and 40% to 45% had some.

Comments on this clone: The antigen remains unidentified.

Whole-study results and caveats: Certain nonresponders likewise exhibited a low normalized T-cell clonal expansion. In CD8+ T cells, expanded clones were on average more numerous than in CD4+.

Using immunoSEQ multiplex PCR, the repertoire was profiled, and TCRdb retains in-frame clones only, with some absent. In the table there are 78,000 or so clones, roughly 84% of which are singletons. V lost 2 bases and J lost 3, with 11 bases in between. The CDR3 runs 15 residues. The germline V gene encodes CDR1 MDHEN and CDR2 SYDVKM. Sequenced here: CD4+ or CD8+ T cells sorted from blood, sampled in a trial of the OX40 agonist ivuxolimab. The chain carries TRBV28 and TRBJ1-5; D gene unclear. The receptor was derived from an adult with an advanced solid tumor such as melanoma, head and neck, liver or kidney cancer. The CDR3 loop is CASSLVSLPNQPQHF. DNA of the CDR3: TGTGCCAGCAGTTTAGTTTCCCTCCCCAATCAGCCCCAGCATTTT.